This is a list of T cell receptor beta chains from one sample in a study of Tregs in tolerant kidney transplant recipients. The assay was immunoSEQ multiplex PCR, and TCRdb's table has in-frame clones only and misses some. The sample contains 60,000 or so clones, around 83% of which appear only once. Sequenced input: CD4+ T cells from blood. The receptors were gathered from a human donor in good health. Both conserved end residues are part of each CDR3. Fields, in order: clone size, CDR3 length, D gene, J gene, V gene, CDR3 DNA, CDR3 protein. D genes are given only for firm matches. Clone size, where shown, is once, few, many, or a class for clones that have expanded.

>NA|16|NA|TRBJ2-5|TRBV9
TGTGCCAGCAGCGTCCGCCCGGGAACGGGAAAAGAGACCCAGTACTTC
CASSVRPGTGKETQYF
>NA|17|TRBD1|TRBJ2-2|TRBV19
TGTGCCAGTAGTATAGGTGCAGGACAGGGTAACACCGGGGAGCTGTTTTTT
CASSIGAGQGNTGELFF
>NA|14|NA|TRBJ1-2|TRBV6-5
TGTGCCAGCAGTTACTCGGGCGGGGGTTTTCTACTTAACTTC
CASSYSGGGFLLNF
>NA|16|TRBD1|TRBJ1-3|TRBV7-9
TGTGCCAGCAGCTTAGGGGACAGGGGTTTTGGAAACACCATATATTTT
CASSLGDRGFGNTIYF
>once|16|TRBD2|TRBJ2-1|TRBV5-1
TGCGCCAGCCGATTCGTCACCGGGACTAGCTTAAATGAGCAGTTCTTC
CASRFVTGTSLNEQFF
>NA|15|NA|TRBJ2-3|TRBV5-1
TGCGCCAGCAGCTTAATTCCAGAGAGCACAGATACGCAGTATTTT
CASSLIPESTDTQYF
>few|18|TRBD1|TRBJ1-3|TRBV19
TGTGCCAGTAGTATAAGGGCCCCAGGACAGGGCACCGGAAACACCATATATTTT
CASSIRAPGQGTGNTIYF
>NA|14|TRBD2|TRBJ2-1|TRBV11-3
TGTGCCAGCAGCTTCGCGGGAGGGGGGAATGAGCAGTTCTTC
CASSFAGGGNEQFF
>NA|14|TRBD1|TRBJ1-1|TRBV19
TGTGCCAGTACCCAGGACAGGGCATACACTGAAGCTTTCTTT
CASTQDRAYTEAFF
>once|13|TRBD1|TRBJ1-1|TRBV7-3
TGTGCCAGCAGCCCAGACAGGGTTTCTGAAGCTTTCTTT
CASSPDRVSEAFF
>NA|16|TRBD2|TRBJ2-2|TRBV7-2
TGTGCCAGCAGCTACGCCGGGACTAGCCCAGGAGGGGAGCTGTTTTTT
CASSYAGTSPGGELFF
>NA|15|NA|TRBJ1-3|TRBV6-5
TGTGCCAGCAGTTACTCAGAGGGCGTTGGAAACACCATATATTTT
CASSYSEGVGNTIYF
>NA|13|NA|TRBJ1-2|TRBV19
TGTGCCAGTAGTATCATACGGAACGGCGGCTACACCTTC
CASSIIRNGGYTF
>NA|16|NA|TRBJ2-1|TRBV4-2
TGTGCCAGCAGCCAAGAGGCATGGAATCGTTACAATGAGCAGTTCTTC
CASSQEAWNRYNEQFF
>NA|14|NA|TRBJ1-2|TRBV29-1
TGCAGCGTTTCGGTAGGGCAGGGAAACTATGGCTACACCTTC
CSVSVGQGNYGYTF
>NA|14|NA|TRBJ1-5|TRBV6-6
TGTGCCAGCAGTTACTCCAGGGGCAATCAGCCCCAGCATTTT
CASSYSRGNQPQHF
>once|14|NA|TRBJ1-1|TRBV4-3
TGCGCCAGCAGCAGACGGCTTTCGAACACTGAAGCTTTCTTT
CASSRRLSNTEAFF
>NA|15|NA|TRBJ2-1|TRBV5-5
TGTGCCAGCAGCTTCTCTGGAGTACCCTACAATGAGCAGTTCTTC
CASSFSGVPYNEQFF
>NA|15|TRBD1|TRBJ1-1|TRBV5-1
TGCGCCAGCAGCTTGGACTCACGGACAGGGGATGAAGCTCTCTTT
CASSLDSRTGDEALF
>NA|10|NA|TRBJ2-5|TRBV30
TGTGCCTGGAGTCGAGACCGCTTGTACTTC
CAWSRDRLYF
>NA|15|TRBD1|TRBJ1-4|TRBV5-1
TGCGCCAGCAGCTTGGCGGGACAGCTAAATGAAAAACTGTTTTTT
CASSLAGQLNEKLFF
>once|15|TRBD2|TRBJ2-7|TRBV19
TGTGCCAGTAGTCCCGGGGCCTCGGGGGGCTACGAGCAGTACTTC
CASSPGASGGYEQYF
>NA|14|NA|TRBJ1-1|TRBV5-4
TGTGCCAGCAGCGACAGGTCCCACAACACTGAAGCTTTCTTT
CASSDRSHNTEAFF
>NA|11|NA|TRBJ1-1|TRBV5-4
TGTGCCAGCAGCAAGGACACTGAAGCTTTCTTT
CASSKDTEAFF
>NA|12|NA|TRBJ2-7|TRBV19
TGTGCCAGTAGTAGTGGATCCTACGAGCAGTACTTC
CASSSGSYEQYF
>once|16|TRBD1|TRBJ2-2|TRBV11-2
TGTGCCAGCAGCTTAGTCAAGGGGGCGCCGGGCGGGGAGCTGTTTTTT
CASSLVKGAPGGELFF
>NA|15|NA|TRBJ1-1|TRBV4-3
TGCGCCAGCAGCCAAGATTCCGTAGAGAACACTGAAGCTTTCTTT
CASSQDSVENTEAFF
>NA|12|NA|TRBJ1-2|TRBV7-9
TGTGCCAGCAGCTTAGACAGCTATGGCTACACCTTC
CASSLDSYGYTF
>NA|12|TRBD1|TRBJ1-2|TRBV30
TGTGCCTGGAGTCCCGGGACAGGGGGCTACACCTTC
CAWSPGTGGYTF
>NA|12|NA|TRBJ1-1|TRBV30
TGTGCCTGGAGCCGTTTAGGGTCTGAAGCTTTCTTT
CAWSRLGSEAFF
>medium-sized|17|NA|TRBJ2-4|TRBV21-1
TGTGCCAGCAGCAAAGCTGACCCGGACCGCAAAGGGAACATTCAGTACTTC
CASSKADPDRKGNIQYF
>few|13|TRBD1|TRBJ2-5|TRBV5-4
TGTGCCAGCAGCCGGGACAGGGTTGAGACCCAGTACTTC
CASSRDRVETQYF
>NA|15|TRBD2|TRBJ2-7|TRBV11-2
TGTGCCAGCAGACGACTAGCGGGAGTTTGGTACGAGCAGTACTTC
CASRRLAGVWYEQYF
>large|16|TRBD1|TRBJ1-4|TRBV9
TGTGCCAGCAGCGTAGCTACGGGACAGGGCGGAGAAAAACTGTTTTTT
CASSVATGQGGEKLFF
>NA|14|NA|TRBJ1-1|TRBV5-1
TGCGCCAGCAGTCAGGTCTCGCGGGGCACTGAAGCTTTCTTT
CASSQVSRGTEAFF
>NA|13|NA|TRBJ1-1|TRBV10-3
TGTGCCAGCGAAGCCCAGGGAGATACAATTCCTTTCTTT
CASEAQGDTIPFF
>few|14|NA|TRBJ2-5|TRBV7-2
TGTGCCAGCAGCGGGGACACCCTTAGGGAGACCCAGTACTTC
CASSGDTLRETQYF
>NA|16|NA|TRBJ2-3|TRBV5-1
TGCGCCAGCAGCTTGTGGGGTCGGGGGAGCACAGATACGCAGTATTTT
CASSLWGRGSTDTQYF
>NA|16|NA|TRBJ2-7|TRBV11-3
TGTGCCAGCAGCTTAGTACCTCCCGACTCGACCTACGAGCAGTACTTC
CASSLVPPDSTYEQYF
>NA|15|TRBD1|TRBJ1-4|TRBV15
TGTGCCACCAGCAGAGACGGACAGGGTGGTGAAAAACTGTTTTTT
CATSRDGQGGEKLFF